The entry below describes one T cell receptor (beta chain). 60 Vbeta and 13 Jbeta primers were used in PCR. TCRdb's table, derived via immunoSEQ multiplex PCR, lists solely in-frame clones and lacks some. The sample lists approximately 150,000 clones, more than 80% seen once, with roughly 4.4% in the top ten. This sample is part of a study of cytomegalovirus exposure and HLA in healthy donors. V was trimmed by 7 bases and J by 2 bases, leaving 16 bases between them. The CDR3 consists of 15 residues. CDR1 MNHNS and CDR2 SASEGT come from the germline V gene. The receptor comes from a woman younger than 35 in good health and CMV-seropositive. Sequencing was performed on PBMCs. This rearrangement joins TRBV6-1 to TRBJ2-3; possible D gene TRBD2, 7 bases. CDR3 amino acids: CASIWSRGLTDTQYF. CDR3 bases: TGTGCCAGCATATGGTCGCGGGGGCTCACAGATACGCAGTATTTT.